The clone carrying this TCR beta chain was observed a single time. The junction departs from germline at one end; a sequencing error may be responsible. TCRdb's table, derived via immunoSEQ multiplex PCR, lists solely in-frame clones and lacks some. This table has some 250,000 clones, about 85% appearing once. The CDR3 consists of 14 residues. Germline V lookup: CDR1 SSHAT, CDR2 FNYEAQ (reference sequence). This sample is drawn from a study of blood T cell repertoires in COVID-19. Turning to the study itself: The origin of the acute and convalescent COVID-19 samples was the United States, Italy and Spain.

The V and J genes are TRBV7-7 and TRBJ2-2; a possible D gene is TRBD2 (6 bases). The clonotype originates from a man in his 60s with acute or convalescent COVID-19. Sequencing was done on a sample of peripheral blood. CDR3 nucleotide sequence: TGTGCTAGCAGCTCGGGACTGAACACCGGGGAGCTGTTTTTT. It codes for CASSSGLNTGELFF.